The 21 T cell receptor beta chains below come from one sample, sequenced in a study of cytomegalovirus exposure and HLA in healthy donors. In the PCR, 60 Vbeta and 13 Jbeta primers were used. Data came from immunoSEQ multiplex PCR; TCRdb stores just in-frame clones and leaves some out. The sample records 200,000 or so clones, 80% to 85% being singletons. Material for sequencing was PBMCs. Every receptor here comes from a boy aged 5-17 years in good health and CMV-seronegative.

The V gene is TRBV7-9, the J gene TRBJ2-1; 7 bases fit TRBD1. The V gene end was trimmed by 4 bases and the J gene end by 2 bases; junction bases not matched to a gene: 2. The germline CDR1 and CDR2 sequences are SEHNR and FQNEAQ (reference sequence). The CDR3 length is 14 residues. In DNA form, the CDR3 reads TGTGCCAGCAGCTCCGACAGGGCCTACAATGAGCAGTTCTTC. Its translation: CASSSDRAYNEQFF.

The V gene is TRBV7-2, the J gene TRBJ2-5; TRBD2 matches 7 bases. V dropped 3 bases and J dropped 4; count of bases not matched to a gene: 8. Germline values: CDR1 SGHTA, CDR2 FQGNSA. CDR3 size: 15 residues. Here the CDR3 reads CASSFRSSGVETQYF. The CDR3 region has the DNA TGTGCCAGCAGCTTCAGGTCCAGCGGGGTAGAGACCCAGTACTTC.

The chain joins TRBV5-1 to TRBJ2-3; 10 bases map to TRBD2. This CDR3 spans 18 amino acids. The junction had 14 bases not matched to a gene; V was cut back by 4 bases and J by 3 bases. Germline loops: CDR1 SGHRS, CDR2 YFSETQ. In DNA, the CDR3 is TGCGCCAGCAGCCTCGGACTAGCGGTGGGGTATCTGACAGATACGCAGTATTTT. It is translated as CASSLGLAVGYLTDTQYF.

The rearrangement joins TRBV11-1 to TRBJ1-4; 8 bases are shared with TRBD1. CDR1 SGHAT and CDR2 FQDESV come from the germline V gene (reference sequence). The length of the CDR3 is 16 residues. The ends lost 5 bases at V and 5 bases at J; junction bases unmatched: 10. CDR3 protein: CASSPSRQGANEKLFF. The DNA of the CDR3 is TGTGCCAGCAGCCCCTCCCGGCAGGGGGCAAATGAAAAACTGTTTTTT.

This clone was detected a few times. V usage is TRBV27 and J usage is TRBJ2-7, with 7 nucleotides matching TRBD1. Germline assignment: CDR1 MNHEY and CDR2 SMNVEV (reference sequence). This CDR3 contains 16 residues. J was trimmed by 7 bases and V by 1 base; bases with no gene match: 13. This CDR3 is CASSLFGHTGVVEQYF. The DNA for the CDR3 is TGTGCCAGCAGTTTATTCGGTCATACAGGGGTGGTTGAGCAGTACTTC.

V usage is TRBV28 and J usage is TRBJ1-5; D unresolved. Germline V CDR1 and CDR2: MDHEN, SYDVKM. This CDR3 has 15 residues. V was pared by 3 bases and J by 0 bases, with 9 bases between. CDR3 protein: CASSLSVYSNQPQHF. As DNA, the CDR3 is TGTGCCAGCAGTTTGAGCGTCTATAGCAATCAGCCCCAGCATTTT. Together with reference TRBV28 and TRBJ1-5, the CDR3 gives the full variable domain: DVKVTQSSRYLVKRTGEKVFLECVQDMDHENMFWYRQDPGLGLRLIYFSYDVKMKEKGDIPEGYSVSREKKERFSLILESASTNQTSMYLCASSLSVYSNQPQHFGDGTRLSIL.

The chain is built from TRBV9 and TRBJ2-1, with D perhaps matching TRBD2 (5 bases). Germline CDR1 SGDLS, CDR2 YYNGEE. V lost 4 bases to trimming and J lost 7 bases, with 21 bases between them. This CDR3 spans 16 amino acids. The CDR3, as DNA: TGTGCCAGCAGCCCGAGAGGTGGAGGACCTAAAAATGAGCAGTTCTTC. Protein product: CASSPRGGGPKNEQFF.

The gene calls are TRBV10-3 and TRBJ1-4, with D unclear. Germline V lookup: CDR1 ENHRY, CDR2 SYGVKD. Between the trimmed V and J ends, which lost 4 bases and 5 bases, there was a span of 8 bases. The CDR3 sequence is 13 residues long. Here the CDR3 reads CAISGGENEKLFF. The CDR3 bases are TGTGCCATCAGTGGCGGGGAGAATGAAAAACTGTTTTTT.

The chain combines TRBV28 with TRBJ2-5; 8 nucleotides agree with TRBD2. The germline gives CDR1 MDHEN, CDR2 SYDVKM. The CDR3 is 14 amino acids. The ends lost 7 bases at V and 7 bases at J; junction bases unmatched: 11. The CDR3 is CASTRGTRVGTQYF. The CDR3 bases are TGTGCCAGCACACGCGGGACTAGAGTCGGGACCCAGTACTTC.

V gene TRBV6-4 combines with J gene TRBJ2-2; D perhaps matches TRBD1 (5 bases). This CDR3 has 14 residues. The germline gives CDR1 MRHNA, CDR2 SNTAGT. V dropped 0 bases and J dropped 6 bases, with 8 bases sitting between them. This CDR3 reads CASSDSIGAGELFF. The CDR3 bases are TGTGCCAGCAGTGACTCGATAGGGGCCGGGGAGCTGTTTTTT.

The chain links TRBV9 to TRBJ2-1; the D gene is possibly TRBD2 (6 bases). CDR3 length: 16 amino acids. V was clipped by 4 bases and J by 3 bases, with 17 bases between them. Germline assignment: CDR1 SGDLS and CDR2 YYNGEE. CDR3 in amino acids: CASSPKSGGDYNEQFF. CDR3 sequence (DNA): TGTGCCAGCAGCCCCAAGTCGGGCGGGGACTACAATGAGCAGTTCTTC. Combining the CDR3 with reference TRBV9 and TRBJ2-1 gives the whole variable domain DSGVTQTPKHLITATGQRVTLRCSPRSGDLSVYWYQQSLDQGLQFLIQYYNGEERAKGNILERFSAQQFPDLHSELNLSSLELGDSALYFCASSPKSGGDYNEQFFGPGTRLTVL.

The chain joins TRBV5-1 to TRBJ1-6, with D possibly being TRBD1 (6 bases). Germline assignment: CDR1 SGHRS and CDR2 YFSETQ. CDR3 length: 15 amino acids. The V end was cut by 2 bases, the J end by 7 bases, with 13 bases between. The CDR3 DNA is TGCGCCAGCAGCTTAGAGGGGGGGCCCAATTCACCCCTCCACTTT. This gives the protein CASSLEGGPNSPLHF. The full variable domain, with the rest looked up from reference TRBV5-1 and TRBJ1-6, is KAGVTQTPRYLIKTRGQQVTLSCSPISGHRSVSWYQQTPGQGLQFLFEYFSETQRNKGNFPGRFSGRQFSNSRSEMNVSTLELGDSALYLCASSLEGGPNSPLHFGNGTRLTVT.

This clone was recorded a few times. The genes are TRBV30 and TRBJ2-7; 9 bases agree with TRBD2. Germline CDR1 and CDR2: GTSNPN and SVGIG (reference sequence). Trimming took 6 bases from V and 2 from J; bases not matched to a gene: 11. CDR3 length: 15 residues. For the CDR3, the DNA is TGTGCCTGCCGAACCCCCGGGACTAGCCCCTACGAGCAGTACTTC. It encodes CACRTPGTSPYEQYF.

The V and J genes are TRBV7-9 and TRBJ2-3; 9 bases line up with TRBD1. V trimming: 5 bases; J trimming: 6 bases; junction bases outside the gene matches: 9. This CDR3 is 15 amino acids long. Germline lookup yields CDR1 SEHNR and CDR2 FQNEAQ (reference sequence). CDR3 region: CASSHRDRVLDTQYF. As DNA, the CDR3 is TGTGCCAGCAGCCACCGGGACAGGGTCTTGGATACGCAGTATTTT.

This chain links TRBV4-1 with TRBJ2-7, with 8 bases that match TRBD2. Germline CDR1 reads MGHRA; CDR2 reads YSYEKL. The CDR3 totals 14 residues. V gave up 3 bases and J gave up 5 bases; unmatched junction bases: 6. The DNA for the CDR3 is TGCGCCAGCAGCCACCTCCTAGCGGGTGACGAGCAGTACTTC. Protein product: CASSHLLAGDEQYF.

The V call is TRBV19, the J call TRBJ1-2; no firm D call. Germline V gene lookup returns CDR1 LNHDA and CDR2 SQIVND (reference sequence). The V and J ends lost 4 bases and 7 bases respectively, with 22 bases between them. The CDR3 has 16 residues. The CDR3 DNA is TGTGCCAGTAGTACCGACGTTCTTAGAAGGAGCGGTGGCTACACCTTC. It encodes CASSTDVLRRSGGYTF.

The V and J genes are TRBV5-8 and TRBJ1-2; TRBD1 aligns across 9 bases. Per the germline V gene, CDR1 is SGHTS and CDR2 is YDEGEE. Trimming cost V 7 bases and J 5 bases; bases outside gene matches: 9. This CDR3 region has 14 residues. CDR3 loop: CASLTPTGGYGYTF. CDR3 nucleotides: TGTGCCAGCCTGACACCGACAGGGGGATATGGCTACACCTTC.

This clone was found a few times. The chain recombines TRBV6-5 with TRBJ1-2; TRBD1 aligns across 7 bases. The CDR3 is made up of 14 amino acids. Germline CDR1 reads MNHEY; CDR2 reads SVGAGI. The trim removed 7 bases at V and 5 bases at J, leaving 10 bases unmatched. DNA for the CDR3: TGTGCCAGCACCACAGGGGAGGACCGTTATGGCTACACCTTC. This translates into CASTTGEDRYGYTF.

The rearrangement links TRBV29-1 to TRBJ2-1; 7 nucleotides agree with TRBD1. This CDR3 region has 16 residues. The trim removed 4 bases at V and 3 bases at J, leaving 12 bases unmatched. Germline assignment: CDR1 SQVTM and CDR2 ANQGSEA. The CDR3 nucleotides read TGCAGCGTTGGGATCAGGGACAGACCGGACTACAATGAGCAGTTCTTC. Its translation: CSVGIRDRPDYNEQFF.

In this sample, this clone turned up once. The gene calls are TRBV27 and TRBJ2-1, with a tentative D call TRBD1 (5 bases). Trimming cost V 2 bases and J 4 bases, with 12 bases left between them. The germline CDR1 and CDR2 sequences are MNHEY and SMNVEV (reference sequence). The CDR3 totals 15 residues. CDR3 DNA: TGTGCCAGCAGTTTAGGCAGGGAAGGGTACAATGAGCAGTTCTTC. Its translation: CASSLGREGYNEQFF.

The chain joins TRBV19 to TRBJ1-4; no definite D call. The V end was cut by 6 bases, the J end by 0 bases, with 8 bases between. Per germline, CDR1 LNHDA and CDR2 SQIVND (reference sequence). This CDR3 region has 14 residues. The CDR3 DNA sequence: TGTGCCAGTAGAAATACAGCAACTAATGAAAAACTGTTTTTT. Its translation is CASRNTATNEKLFF.